The entry that follows covers one T cell receptor beta chain sequence. Its antigen is currently not known. No per-base quality is available; no much larger clone lies one base away. This sample was taken from a study of vaccination and CD4 T cells after COVID-19 (dated by TCRdb to between 2021 and 2022). About the study as a whole: Every convalescent patient had a positive nasal swab PCR test for SARS-CoV-2, with mild disease in roughly ten patients and severe disease in one. The convalescent cohort comprised six males and four females, including two Hispanic individuals, seven Caucasians, two Asians and one multiracial person. Participants received two doses of either the Pfizer-BioNTech BNT162b2 vaccine (n=8) or the Moderna mRNA-1273 vaccine (n=2). Post-COVID blood samples were collected from convalescent patients a median of roughly 100 days after diagnosis, with a range of roughly 30 to 161 days. Post-vaccine blood samples were collected a median of about 11 weeks after the second vaccine dose, ranging from about 13 to 241 days. For stimulating the cultures, overlapping spike peptide pools were used, derived from SARS-CoV-2 as well as from the common cold coronaviruses HCoV-NL63, HCoV-OC43 and HCoV-229E. Control cultures used a CEFX viral epitope pool as positive control, an HIV-1 Nef peptide pool as negative control, or no peptide. The spike-specific CD4+ TCR repertoire was compared before and after mRNA vaccination in 10 to 11 COVID-19 convalescent patients and a few infection-naive healthy vaccine recipients. The research as a whole found: In convalescent patients, nearly all vaccine-specific clones (304 of 307) were found to be mono-reactive for SARS-CoV-2 spike rather than cross-reactive with common cold coronaviruses. Although the median number of SARS-CoV-2-reactive clonotypes went up from fewer than 25 after infection to 38 after vaccination, the increase was not significant. The number of convalescent patients in the study was relatively small, and the study did not examine early timepoints following natural infection. Among convalescent patients, a median about 86% of the SARS-CoV-2-reactive clones seen after vaccination appeared only after vaccination, which suggests priming specific to the vaccine.

Receptor amplification or capture employed PCR. At the Johns Hopkins FTIC core, DNA from the cultured CD4+ T cells underwent TCR sequencing with the Oncomine TCR Beta short-read assay. The QIAamp micro DNA kit was used to extract genomic DNA from the cultured CD4+ T cells. Oncomine TCR Beta libraries made from cultured CD4+ T cells were pooled using unique dual indexes and sequenced on an Illumina iSeq 100. For the original study's pipeline: Non-productive sequences were filtered out, and CDR3s that did not start with C, did not end with F or W, or were shorter than 7 amino acids were discarded. Antigen-specific clonotypes were identified using the MANAFEST web application through comparison of peptide-stimulated wells with reference and other culture wells. An FDR below 0.05, an odds ratio above 5, and a productive frequency above 0.1% in at least two of three replicate wells were required for clones to be considered positive. A clonotype counted as cross-reactive if it showed significant expansion both in the SARS-CoV-2 spike wells and in at least one common cold coronavirus spike condition. CDR3 homology was assessed with Levenshtein distances (stringdist) and unrooted phylogenetic trees (ape) in R version 3.6.1. Through fastp at Q25 and MiXCR, TCRdb rebuilt clones from the public reads, retaining in-frame beta chains. Here each entry gathers all rows of one CDR3 protein and keeps the most common genes and DNA. The V and J calls and clone size are TCRdb's, not the authors'. The sample profile shows some 18,000 distinct CDR3 sequences; 56% of them were found once. 9.5% to 13% of the sample rests with the top ten.

Reading from cysteine to phenylalanine, the CDR3 counts 14 amino acids. The read is trimmed to its CDR3 DNA, 42 bases read in frame from base 1. CDR1 and CDR2, looked up from the germline V gene, are SGHNT and YENEEA. Cut back by 3 bases and 3 bases, the V and J ends lie 6 bases apart. The treatment or condition label of this sample denotes: roughly 10-day PBMC culture with coronavirus spike peptide pools or control peptides (ViraFEST assay). The ViraFEST assay, used in the study, expanded antigen-specific T cells with peptide pools and then identified the expanded clonotypes through TCR sequencing. The convalescent patients' positive SARS-CoV-2 PCR tests fell between March and December 2020, which was before the Alpha, Beta and Delta variants emerged in the United States. PBMCs were cultured at about 2 million per well in IMDM supplemented with approximately 5% human AB serum and 10 IU/ml IL-2, with approximately 11 ug/ml peptide pools added. On days 3 and 7, half of the culture medium was replaced with fresh IL-2-containing medium. Once the cells had been in culture for less than 11 days, the EasySep CD4+ T cell isolation kit was used to isolate CD4+ T cells by negative selection. Ficoll-Paque Plus gradient centrifugation was used to isolate PBMCs from whole blood, and the isolated PBMCs were then either used fresh or cryopreserved at -140C. Culture conditions were generally each tested in triplicate wells.

Sequencing was carried out using CD4+ T cells from blood, cultured in vitro. The chain is assembled from TRBV11-3 and TRBJ1-6, and TRBD1 may be the D gene, going by 6 matching bases. The receptor was derived from a human donor who had recovered from COVID-19. The sequence in DNA is TGTGCCAGCAGCTTGGACAGCTATAATTCACCCCTCCACTTT. Translation gives CASSLDSYNSPLHF.